What follows are 17 T cell receptor beta chains derived from one specimen sequenced in a study of cytomegalovirus exposure and HLA in healthy donors. This PCR relied on a set of 60 Vbeta primers and 13 Jbeta primers. Produced via immunoSEQ multiplex PCR; TCRdb's table is partial and in-frame only. Here the sample spans 100,000 to 150,000 clones, roughly four fifths being singletons. The specimen sequenced was PBMCs. These receptors were taken from a woman aged 40 to 50 in good health and CMV-seropositive.

This rearrangement joins TRBV5-5 to TRBJ2-7; 14 nucleotides align to TRBD2. V trimming: 4 bases; J trimming: 5 bases; junction bases outside the gene matches: 2. Germline CDR1 and CDR2: SGHKS and YYEKEE (reference sequence). The CDR3 extends over 14 amino acids. For the CDR3, the DNA is TGTGCCAGCAGCCGGACTAGCGGGAGGCACGAGCAGTACTTC. This codes for CASSRTSGRHEQYF. Based on the CDR3 plus reference TRBV5-5 and TRBJ2-7, the full variable domain is DAGVTQSPTHLIKTRGQQVTLRCSPISGHKSVSWYQQVLGQGPQFIFQYYEKEERGRGNFPDRFSARQFPNYSSELNVNALLLGDSALYLCASSRTSGRHEQYFGPGTRLTVT.

This clone was counted a few times. The gene calls are TRBV11-2 and TRBJ1-1; maybe TRBD1 (5 bases). Germline V gene sequence: CDR1 SGHAT, CDR2 FQNNGV. This CDR3 spans 13 amino acids. V was trimmed by 6 bases and J by 3 bases, leaving 11 bases between them. CDR3 DNA: TGTGCCAGCAGGTACATCAGGGACACTGAAGCTTTCTTT. It encodes CASRYIRDTEAFF.

This clone was recorded a few times. The rearrangement links TRBV10-2 to TRBJ2-7; D call uncertain. The V end lost 10 bases, the J end lost 6 bases, and 16 bases lay between the germline ends. The germline gives CDR1 WSHSY, CDR2 SAAADI. The CDR3 contains 12 residues. The CDR3 DNA is TGCGCCACCGAACGTGGTATCGGCGAGCAGTACTTC. Translation: CATERGIGEQYF.

This chain joins TRBV7-9 and TRBJ1-2, with D possibly matching TRBD1 (6 bases). The germline CDR1 and CDR2 sequences are SEHNR and FQNEAQ (reference sequence). V was cut by 11 bases and J by 4 bases, with 17 bases left in between. The CDR3 has 13 residues. DNA for the CDR3: TGTGCCTCCGAGGGGGGGAGGAGCTATGGCTACACCTTC. Translation gives CASEGGRSYGYTF.

The chain uses TRBV2 and TRBJ2-7; 8 positions match TRBD2. This CDR3 has 15 residues. Trimming at V came to 7 bases and at J to 2 bases, leaving 10 bases not matched to a gene. Looked up from germline, CDR1 is SNHLY and CDR2 is FYNNEI. CDR3: CASTDRLGRAYEQYF. The CDR3 nucleotides are TGTGCCAGCACCGACCGTCTCGGGAGGGCCTACGAGCAGTACTTC.

This rearrangement joins TRBV10-1 to TRBJ2-3; 7 bases agree with TRBD1. This CDR3 region has 15 residues. Germline V gene data show CDR1 as WNHNN and CDR2 as SYGVQD (reference sequence). The trim removed 5 bases at V and 3 bases at J, leaving 8 bases unmatched. In DNA form, the CDR3 reads TGCGCCAGCAGTCCTCGACAGGGTTGGACAGATACGCAGTATTTT. Protein sequence: CASSPRQGWTDTQYF.

The chain combines TRBV2 with TRBJ1-1, with TRBD1 as a possible D gene (5 bases). Looked up from germline, CDR1 is SNHLY and CDR2 is FYNNEI. This CDR3 is built from 13 residues. V gave up 7 bases and J gave up 2 bases, with 11 bases separating them. CDR3 in amino acids: CASTLGLNTEAFF. For the CDR3, the DNA is TGTGCCAGCACGTTGGGACTAAACACTGAAGCTTTCTTT. Supplemented by reference TRBV2 and TRBJ1-1, the full variable domain reads EPEVTQTPSHQVTQMGQEVILRCVPISNHLYFYWYRQILGQKVEFLVSFYNNEISEKSEIFDDQFSVERPDGSNFTLKIRSTKLEDSAMYFCASTLGLNTEAFFGQGTRLTVV.

The chain is built from TRBV29-1 and TRBJ2-3, with TRBD2 matching 8 bases. CDR3 size: 14 residues. J was trimmed by 4 bases and V by 7 bases; bases with no gene match: 10. CDR1 and CDR2 from the germline V gene are SQVTM and ANQGSEA. CDR3 in DNA: TGCAGCGCTACAGCGGGAGAGGGTGCAGATACGCAGTATTTT. Translating gives CSATAGEGADTQYF.

The chain recombines TRBV6-4 with TRBJ2-3; 10 nucleotides match TRBD2. This CDR3 is built from 15 residues. After removal of 6 bases from V and 2 bases from J, the junction contained 5 bases not matched to a gene. Per germline, CDR1 MRHNA and CDR2 SNTAGT. This CDR3 reads CASSLAGAPTDTQYF. Here the CDR3 DNA reads TGTGCCAGCAGCCTAGCGGGGGCACCCACAGATACGCAGTATTTT.

The V and J genes are TRBV2 and TRBJ2-5, with TRBD2 matching 15 bases. Looked up from germline, CDR1 is SNHLY and CDR2 is FYNNEI. The CDR3 is 17 amino acids. The V gene end was trimmed by 3 bases and the J gene end by 4 bases; junction bases not matched to a gene: 6. The CDR3 sequence: CASSDLGTSGRRETQYF. The CDR3 DNA reads as TGTGCCAGCAGTGACCTAGGGACTAGCGGGAGGAGAGAGACCCAGTACTTC.

CDR3 in DNA: TGTGCCAGCAGCTTATCTGCGGGAAACTACAATGAGCAGTTCTTC. Its translation is CASSLSAGNYNEQFF. The chain recombines TRBV7-3 with TRBJ2-1, with TRBD2 as a possible D gene (6 bases). CDR1 and CDR2 from the germline V gene are SGHTA and FQGTGA. Trimming took off 2 bases at V and 3 bases at J, with 11 bases between the two ends. The CDR3 is made up of 15 amino acids. The entire variable domain, with the rest obtained from reference TRBV7-3 and TRBJ2-1, is as follows: GAGVSQTPSNKVTEKGKYVELRCDPISGHTALYWYRQSLGQGPEFLIYFQGTGAADDSGLPNDRFFAVRPEGSVSTLKIQRTERGDSAVYLCASSLSAGNYNEQFFGPGTRLTVL.

This clone was found a few times. In DNA, the CDR3 is TGTGCCAGCCGGGGAGGTTGGGGCAATCAGCCCCAGCATTTT. It translates to CASRGGWGNQPQHF. This rearrangement joins TRBV25-1 to TRBJ1-5; D uncertain. The V end lost 8 bases, the J end lost 2 bases, and 13 bases lay between the germline ends. The germline V gene has CDR1 MGHDK and CDR2 SYGVNS. The CDR3 is 14 amino acids. Drawing the rest from reference TRBV25-1 and TRBJ1-5, the complete variable domain is EADIYQTPRYLVIGTGKKITLECSQTMGHDKMYWYQQDPGMELHLIHYSYGVNSTEKGDLSSESTVSRIRTEHFPLTLESARPSHTSQYLCASRGGWGNQPQHFGDGTRLSIL.

This chain connects TRBV5-6 to TRBJ1-2; the D gene is possibly TRBD1 (6 bases). Per germline, CDR1 SGHDT and CDR2 YYEEEE. V was pared by 4 bases and J by 5 bases, with 18 bases between. This CDR3 spans 15 amino acids. The CDR3 here is CASSGTQRGSYGYTF. The CDR3 nucleotides read TGTGCCAGCAGCGGGACACAAAGGGGCTCGTATGGCTACACCTTC.

The chain carries TRBV6-1 and TRBJ2-7, with TRBD1 matching 7 bases. V was pared by 5 bases and J by 3 bases, with 7 bases of the junction left unmatched. The CDR3 has 14 amino acids. Looked up from germline, CDR1 is MNHNS and CDR2 is SASEGT. The CDR3 nucleotides read TGTGCCAGCAGTTGGGGGACAGAATTCTACGAGCAGTACTTC. It is translated as CASSWGTEFYEQYF.

The chain employs TRBV6-6 and TRBJ1-6, with TRBD1 matching over 8 bases. The CDR3 runs to 16 residues. V shed 7 bases, J shed 7 bases, and the junction held 12 bases outside the gene matches. CDR1 is MNHNY, CDR2 SVGAGI, per germline (reference sequence). In DNA, the CDR3 is TGTGCCAGCAACCACCGGGACAGGATACTCAATTCACCCCTCCACTTT. Protein: CASNHRDRILNSPLHF.

As to this clone: At one boundary the junction diverges from the germline segment, which might be a read error. The chain joins TRBV5-1 to TRBJ2-7; the match to TRBD1 covers 8 bases. This CDR3 is built from 14 residues. The germline CDR1 and CDR2 sequences are SGHRS and YFSETQ. CDR3 in DNA: TGCACCAGCAGCTTGGGAGACAGGGGCTACGAGCAGTACTTC. Its translation: CTSSLGDRGYEQYF.

This chain connects TRBV6-1 to TRBJ2-7; a possible D gene is TRBD1 (5 bases). V lost 4 bases, J lost 3 bases, and 16 bases lay in between. Germline-derived CDR1 and CDR2 are MNHNS and SASEGT. This CDR3 spans 15 amino acids. The CDR3 nucleotides read TGTGCCAGCAGTGTCAGGCAGGGCCCCAACTACGAGCAGTACTTC. Encoded protein: CASSVRQGPNYEQYF.